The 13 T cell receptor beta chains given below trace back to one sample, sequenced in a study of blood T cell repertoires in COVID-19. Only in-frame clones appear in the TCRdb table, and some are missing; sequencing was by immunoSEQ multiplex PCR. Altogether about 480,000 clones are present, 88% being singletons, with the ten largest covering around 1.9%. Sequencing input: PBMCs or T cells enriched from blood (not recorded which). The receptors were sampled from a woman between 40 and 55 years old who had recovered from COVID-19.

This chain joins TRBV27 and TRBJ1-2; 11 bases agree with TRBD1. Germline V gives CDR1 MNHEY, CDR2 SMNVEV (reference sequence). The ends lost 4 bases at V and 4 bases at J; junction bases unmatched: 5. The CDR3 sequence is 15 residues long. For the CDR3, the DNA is TGTGCCAGCAGTTGGCGGGGACAGGGGGGCTATGGCTACACCTTC. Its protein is CASSWRGQGGYGYTF.

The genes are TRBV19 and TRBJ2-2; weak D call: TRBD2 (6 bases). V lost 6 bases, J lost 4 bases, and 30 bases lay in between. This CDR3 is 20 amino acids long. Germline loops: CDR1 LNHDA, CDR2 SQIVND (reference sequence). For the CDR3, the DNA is TGTGCCAGTAGCAGGGATCGGGGCGTTGCGGGATCCATTAGCACCGGGGAGCTGTTTTTT. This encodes CASSRDRGVAGSISTGELFF.

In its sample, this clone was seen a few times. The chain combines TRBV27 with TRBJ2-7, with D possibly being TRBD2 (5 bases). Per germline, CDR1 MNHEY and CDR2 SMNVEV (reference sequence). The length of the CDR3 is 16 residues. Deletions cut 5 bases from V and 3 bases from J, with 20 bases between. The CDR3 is CASSPVEGILGYEQYF. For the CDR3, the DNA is TGTGCCAGCAGTCCTGTTGAGGGAATCCTCGGCTACGAGCAGTACTTC.

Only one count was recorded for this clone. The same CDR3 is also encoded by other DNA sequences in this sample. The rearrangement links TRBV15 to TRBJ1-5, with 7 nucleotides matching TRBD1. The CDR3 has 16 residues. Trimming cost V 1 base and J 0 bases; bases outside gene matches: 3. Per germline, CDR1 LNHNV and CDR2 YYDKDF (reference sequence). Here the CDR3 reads CATSRGQGDSNQPQHF. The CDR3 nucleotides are TGTGCCACCAGCAGAGGACAGGGAGATAGCAATCAGCCCCAGCATTTT.

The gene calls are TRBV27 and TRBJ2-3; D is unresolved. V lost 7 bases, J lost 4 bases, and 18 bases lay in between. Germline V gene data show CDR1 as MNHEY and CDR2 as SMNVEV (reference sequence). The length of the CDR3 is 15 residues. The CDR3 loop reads CASTLRHLSADTQYF. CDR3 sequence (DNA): TGTGCCAGCACCCTCCGCCATTTGAGCGCAGATACGCAGTATTTT.

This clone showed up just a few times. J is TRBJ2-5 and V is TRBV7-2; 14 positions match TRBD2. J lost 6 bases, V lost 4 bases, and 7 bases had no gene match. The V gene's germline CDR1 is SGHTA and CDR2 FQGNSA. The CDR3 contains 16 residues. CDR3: CASSYGTSGSGKTQYF. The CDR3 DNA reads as TGTGCCAGCAGCTACGGGACTAGCGGGAGTGGAAAGACCCAGTACTTC.

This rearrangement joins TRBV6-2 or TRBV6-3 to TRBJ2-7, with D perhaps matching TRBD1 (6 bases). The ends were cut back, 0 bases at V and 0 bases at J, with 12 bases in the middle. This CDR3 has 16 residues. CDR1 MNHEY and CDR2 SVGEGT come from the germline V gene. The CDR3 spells CASSYSLTGYSYEQYF. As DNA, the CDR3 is TGTGCCAGCAGTTACTCCCTGACAGGCTACTCCTACGAGCAGTACTTC.

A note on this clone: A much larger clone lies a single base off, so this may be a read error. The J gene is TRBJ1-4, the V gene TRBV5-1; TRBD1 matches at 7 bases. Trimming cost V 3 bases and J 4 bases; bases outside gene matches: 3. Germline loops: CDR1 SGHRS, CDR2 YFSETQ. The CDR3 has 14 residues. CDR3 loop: CASSSGQFNEKLFF. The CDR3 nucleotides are TGCGCCAGCAGCTCGGGACAGTTTAATGAAAAACTGTTTTTT.

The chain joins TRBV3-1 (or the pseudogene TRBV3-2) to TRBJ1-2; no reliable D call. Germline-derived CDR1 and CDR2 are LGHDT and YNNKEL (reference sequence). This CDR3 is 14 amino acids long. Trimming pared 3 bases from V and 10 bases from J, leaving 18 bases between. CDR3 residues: CASSHSSIGKVYTF. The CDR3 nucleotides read TGTGCCAGCAGCCATTCAAGTATCGGGAAAGTCTACACCTTC.

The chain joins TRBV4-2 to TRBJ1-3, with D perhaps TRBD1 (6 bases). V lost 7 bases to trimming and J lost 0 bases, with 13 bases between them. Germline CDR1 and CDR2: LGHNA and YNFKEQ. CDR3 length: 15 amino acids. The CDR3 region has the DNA TGTGCCAGCATAACAGGGCCGGGCTCTGGAAACACCATATATTTT. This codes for CASITGPGSGNTIYF.

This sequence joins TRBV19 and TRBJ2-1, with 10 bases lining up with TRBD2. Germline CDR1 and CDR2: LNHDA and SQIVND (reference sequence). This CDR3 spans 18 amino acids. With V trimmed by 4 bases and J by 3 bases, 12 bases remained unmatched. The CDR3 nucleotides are TGTGCCAGTAGTACCCCAGCTAGCGGGAGTCTCCTCTACAATGAGCAGTTCTTC. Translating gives CASSTPASGSLLYNEQFF.

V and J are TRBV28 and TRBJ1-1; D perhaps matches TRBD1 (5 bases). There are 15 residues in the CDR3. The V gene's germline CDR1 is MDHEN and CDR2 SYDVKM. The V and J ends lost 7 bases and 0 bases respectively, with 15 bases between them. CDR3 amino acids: CASKEMGGMNTEAFF. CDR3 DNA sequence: TGTGCCAGCAAAGAAATGGGGGGAATGAACACTGAAGCTTTCTTT.

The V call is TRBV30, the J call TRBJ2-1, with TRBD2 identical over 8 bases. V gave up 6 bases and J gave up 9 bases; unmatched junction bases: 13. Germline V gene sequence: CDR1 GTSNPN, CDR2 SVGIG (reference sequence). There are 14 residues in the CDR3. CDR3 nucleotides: TGTGCCTGTCGGATGGTGCGACTAGCGCTTGAGCAGTTCTTC. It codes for CACRMVRLALEQFF.